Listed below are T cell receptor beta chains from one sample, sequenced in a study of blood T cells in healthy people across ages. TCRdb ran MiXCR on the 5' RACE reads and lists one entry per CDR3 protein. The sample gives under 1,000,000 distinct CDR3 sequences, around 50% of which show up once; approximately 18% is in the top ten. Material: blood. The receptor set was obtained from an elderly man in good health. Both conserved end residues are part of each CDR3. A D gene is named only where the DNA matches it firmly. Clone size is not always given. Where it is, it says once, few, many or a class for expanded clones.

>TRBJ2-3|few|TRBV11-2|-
CASSLLRAHTDTQYF
TGTGCCAGCAGCTTATTGAGGGCCCACACAGATACGCAGTATTTT
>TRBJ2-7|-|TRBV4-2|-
CASSQQGGDAYEQYF
TGTGCCAGCAGCCAACAAGGAGGGGATGCCTACGAGCAGTACTTC
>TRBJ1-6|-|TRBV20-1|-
CSANIEGDLSSPLHF
TGCAGTGCCAACATCGAGGGGGATTTAAGTTCACCCCTCCACTTT
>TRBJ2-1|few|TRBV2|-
CASTPRQVDEQFF
TGTGCCAGCACCCCCAGGCAGGTCGATGAGCAGTTCTTC
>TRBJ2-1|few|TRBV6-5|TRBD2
CASSRGRDEQFF
TGTGCCAGCAGTCGCGGGAGGGATGAGCAGTTCTTC
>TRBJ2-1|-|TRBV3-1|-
CASSQGSQPNNEQFF
TGTGCCAGCAGCCAAGGCTCGCAGCCAAACAATGAGCAGTTCTTC
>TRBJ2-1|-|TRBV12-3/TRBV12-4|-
CASSFGDSYNEQFF
TGTGCCAGCAGTTTCGGGGACTCATACAATGAGCAGTTCTTC
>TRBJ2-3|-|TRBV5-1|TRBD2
CASSPSGLAGVDTQYF
TGCGCCAGCAGCCCCTCCGGACTAGCGGGAGTGGATACGCAGTATTTT
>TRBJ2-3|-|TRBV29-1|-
CSVERVSTDTQYF
TGCAGCGTTGAACGGGTTAGCACAGATACGCAGTATTTT
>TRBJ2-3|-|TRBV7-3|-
CASSLRLRSTDTQYF
TGTGCCAGCAGCTTAAGACTCAGGAGCACAGATACGCAGTATTTT
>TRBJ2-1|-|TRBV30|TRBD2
CAWSVPPTSEQFF
TGTGCCTGGAGTGTCCCCCCGACTAGCGAGCAGTTCTTC
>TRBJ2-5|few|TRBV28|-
CASSPGGSQETQYF
TGTGCCAGCAGTCCCGGGGGTTCCCAAGAGACCCAGTACTTC
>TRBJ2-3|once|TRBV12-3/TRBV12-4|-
CASSLGRGNTDAQYF
TGTGCCAGCAGTCTAGGGAGAGGGAACACAGATGCGCAGTATTTT
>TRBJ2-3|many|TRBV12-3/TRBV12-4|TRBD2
CASSHDSGLAGVIDTQYF
TGTGCCAGCAGTCATGACTCGGGACTAGCGGGAGTAATAGATACGCAGTATTTT
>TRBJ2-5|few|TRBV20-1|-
CSASPAKMTQYF
TGCAGTGCTAGCCCCGCGAAGATGACCCAGTACTTC
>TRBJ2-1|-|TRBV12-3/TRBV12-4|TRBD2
CASRGLAGDHEQFF
TGTGCCTCCAGAGGACTAGCGGGAGATCATGAGCAGTTCTTC
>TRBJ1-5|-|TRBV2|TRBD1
CTSQGTETYQPQHF
TGTACCAGCCAAGGGACAGAGACCTATCAGCCCCAGCATTTT
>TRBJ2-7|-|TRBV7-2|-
CASSFGTGETYEQYF
TGTGCCAGCAGCTTTGGTACAGGAGAAACCTACGAGCAGTACTTC
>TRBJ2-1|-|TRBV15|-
CATSRDFRDSYNEQFF
TGTGCCACCAGCAGAGATTTCCGCGACTCCTACAACGAGCAGTTCTTC
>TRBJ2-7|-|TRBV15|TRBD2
CATSREGLAGSYEQYF
TGTGCCACCAGCAGAGAGGGACTAGCGGGATCCTACGAGCAGTACTTC
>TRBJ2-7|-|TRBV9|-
CASSVEAGSSYEQYF
TGTGCCAGCAGCGTAGAGGCAGGGAGCTCCTACGAGCAGTACTTC
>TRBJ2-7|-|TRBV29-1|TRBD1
CSVMGQGAYEQYF
TGCAGCGTGATGGGACAGGGGGCCTACGAGCAGTACTTC
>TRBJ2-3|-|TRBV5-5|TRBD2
CASRPTRVEAGGGPTDTQYF
TGTGCCAGCAGACCGACTCGGGTTGAGGCGGGAGGGGGGCCGACAGATACGCAGTATTTT
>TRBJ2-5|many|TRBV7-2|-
CASSSGTPQETQYF
TGTGCCAGCAGCTCCGGGACTCCACAAGAGACCCAGTACTTC
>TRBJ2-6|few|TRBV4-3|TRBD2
CASSPSGRSSSGANVLTF
TGCGCCAGCAGCCCAAGCGGGAGGTCCTCCTCTGGGGCCAACGTCCTGACTTTC
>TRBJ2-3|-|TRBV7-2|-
CASSLHGQGTDTQYF
TGTGCCAGCAGCTTACATGGTCAAGGCACAGATACGCAGTATTTT
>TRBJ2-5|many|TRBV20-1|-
CSAEQGQGPQYF
TGCAGTGCTGAACAGGGTCAGGGCCCCCAGTACTTC
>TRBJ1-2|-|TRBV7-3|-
CASSEGQTGRGHTF
TGTGCCAGCAGCGAAGGACAGACCGGACGAGGCCACACCTTC
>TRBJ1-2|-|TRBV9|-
CASSPEGVGGYTF
TGTGCCAGCAGCCCGGAAGGGGTTGGCGGCTACACCTTC
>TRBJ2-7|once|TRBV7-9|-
CASSPSVTHYEQYF
TGTGCCAGCAGCCCAAGTGTTACCCACTACGAGCAGTACTTC
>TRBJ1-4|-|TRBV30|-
CASRQGFRVNEKPFF
TGTGCCTCCCGGCAGGGGTTCAGGGTAAACGAAAAACCGTTTTTT
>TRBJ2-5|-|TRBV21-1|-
CASIGQGQETQYF
TGTGCCAGCATCGGACAGGGGCAAGAGACCCAGTACTTC
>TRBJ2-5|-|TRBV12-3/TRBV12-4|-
CASRSTAQGETQYF
TGTGCCAGCAGATCTACTGCCCAGGGGGAGACCCAGTACTTC
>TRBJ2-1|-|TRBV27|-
CASSSYREDNEQFF
TGTGCCAGCAGTTCCTACAGGGAAGACAATGAGCAGTTCTTC
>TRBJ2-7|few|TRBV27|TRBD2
CASRVPQGLAIEQYF
TGTGCCAGCAGGGTACCCCAGGGACTAGCGATCGAGCAGTACTTC
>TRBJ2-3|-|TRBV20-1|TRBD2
CSAPKNLAGDTDTQYF
TGCAGTGCTCCGAAGAACCTAGCGGGAGACACAGATACGCAGTATTTT
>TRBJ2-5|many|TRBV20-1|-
CSASEGGQETQYF
TGCAGTGCTTCCGAGGGCGGCCAAGAGACCCAGTACTTC
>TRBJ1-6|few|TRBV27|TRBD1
CASSQRQGNNSPLHF
TGTGCCAGCAGTCAGAGACAGGGGAACAATTCACCCCTCCACTTT
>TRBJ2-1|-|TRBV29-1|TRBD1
CSVRGTGGQEQFF
TGCAGCGTTCGCGGGACAGGGGGCCAAGAGCAGTTCTTC
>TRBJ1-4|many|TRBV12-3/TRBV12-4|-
CASSSTGEKLFF
TGTGCCAGCAGTTCTACTGGGGAAAAACTGTTTTTT
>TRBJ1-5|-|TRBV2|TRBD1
CASSTQGEVQPRHF
TGTGCCAGCAGTACCCAGGGGGAAGTGCAGCCCCGGCATTTT
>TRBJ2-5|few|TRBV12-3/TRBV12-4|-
CASSVDQGMETQYF
TGTGCCAGCAGTGTGGACCAGGGTATGGAGACCCAGTACTTC
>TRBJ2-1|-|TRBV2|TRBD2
CASRREGPNEQFF
TGTGCCAGCCGCCGGGAGGGCCCCAATGAGCAGTTCTTC
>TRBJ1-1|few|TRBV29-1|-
CSVEEGQGITEAFF
TGCAGCGTTGAAGAAGGGCAGGGTATTACTGAAGCTTTCTTT
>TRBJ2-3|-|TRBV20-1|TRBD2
CSATTPRLAGLGTDTQYF
TGCAGTGCAACCACGCCGCGACTAGCGGGCTTGGGCACAGATACGCAGTATTTT
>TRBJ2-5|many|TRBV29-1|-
CSVSAQQETQYF
TGCAGCGTTTCCGCCCAACAAGAGACCCAGTACTTC
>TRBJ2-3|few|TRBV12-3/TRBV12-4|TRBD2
CASSLGLAEYTDTQYF
TGTGCCAGCAGTTTAGGACTAGCGGAGTACACAGATACGCAGTATTTT
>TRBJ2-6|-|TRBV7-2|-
CASSLGYGANVLTF
TGTGCCAGCAGCTTGGGTTACGGGGCCAACGTCCTGACTTTC
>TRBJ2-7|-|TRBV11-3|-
CASSFEDTYEQYF
TGTGCCAGCAGCTTCGAGGACACCTACGAGCAGTACTTC
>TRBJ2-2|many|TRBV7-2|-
CASSLAISGVPGELFF
TGTGCCAGCAGCTTAGCGATTTCAGGAGTTCCCGGGGAGCTGTTTTTT
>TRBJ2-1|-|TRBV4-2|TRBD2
CASSRSSGPYNEQFF
TGTGCCAGCAGCCGGTCTAGCGGACCATACAATGAGCAGTTCTTC
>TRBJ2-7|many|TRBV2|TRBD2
CASRGLVGSYEQYF
TGTGCCAGCAGGGGACTAGTTGGCAGCTACGAGCAGTACTTC
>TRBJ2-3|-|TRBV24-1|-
CATSDPQRGPTDTQYF
TGTGCCACCAGTGATCCCCAGCGCGGGCCCACAGATACGCAGTATTTT
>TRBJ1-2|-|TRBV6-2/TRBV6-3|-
CASSLDRRYGYTF
TGTGCCAGCTCGCTTGACAGGCGCTATGGCTACACCTTC
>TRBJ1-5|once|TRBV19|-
CASSVRDCWVAQPQHF
TGTGCCAGTAGTGTCCGGGACTGCTGGGTAGCACAGCCCCAGCATTTT